Listed below are T cell receptor beta chains from one sample, sequenced in a study of T cells after yellow fever vaccination. TCRdb re-called the 5' RACE reads with MiXCR, one entry per CDR3 protein. In the table there are around 340,000 distinct CDR3 sequences, 8.5% to 9% of which are singletons. The specimen was PBMCs, collected on the day of the first yellow fever vaccination. These receptors all stem from a young man who received the YFV17D yellow fever vaccine. The CDR3 runs from the conserved cysteine through the conserved F or W. A D gene is named only where the DNA matches it firmly. Expanded clones get a size class; other rows say once, few or many, or leave the size out.

J: TRBJ2-7; size: .; length: 16; V: TRBV4-1; D: .; DNA: TGCGCCAGCAGCACCATCCGGGACACTATGACCTACGAGCAGTACTTC; CDR3: CASSTIRDTMTYEQYF
J: TRBJ2-1; size: few; length: 15; V: TRBV5-4; D: .; DNA: TGTGCCAGCGCCCTTGATGGTGGCGGGGACAATGAGCAGTTCTTC; CDR3: CASALDGGGDNEQFF
J: TRBJ2-7; size: few; length: 13; V: TRBV6-1; D: .; DNA: TGTGCCAGCAGTGAGGTAGCTCCGTACGAGCAGTACTTC; CDR3: CASSEVAPYEQYF
J: TRBJ1-2; size: many; length: 13; V: TRBV12-3/TRBV12-4; D: TRBD1; DNA: TGTGCCAGCAGTAGGGGACAGAACTATGGCTACACCTTC; CDR3: CASSRGQNYGYTF
J: TRBJ1-1; size: .; length: 13; V: TRBV6-2/TRBV6-3; D: .; DNA: TGTGCCAGCGGACCCCCGGGGGGCACTGAAGCTTTCTTT; CDR3: CASGPPGGTEAFF
J: TRBJ2-5; size: .; length: 14; V: TRBV28; D: TRBD1; DNA: TGTGCCAGCAGTTTACTCCCAGGGGGTGTTGACCAGTACTTC; CDR3: CASSLLPGGVDQYF
J: TRBJ2-2; size: .; length: 17; V: TRBV11-2; D: .; DNA: TGTGCCAGCAGCTTAGACCTCATGAGGGCGAACACCGGGGAGCTGTTTTTT; CDR3: CASSLDLMRANTGELFF
J: TRBJ1-1; size: few; length: 13; V: TRBV7-9; D: .; DNA: TGTGCCAGCAGCGATATACAGGGCACTGAAGCTTTCTTT; CDR3: CASSDIQGTEAFF
J: TRBJ2-7; size: few; length: 15; V: TRBV12-3/TRBV12-4; D: TRBD1; DNA: TGTGCCAGCAGTTTTCGGGGACAGGGTGGCTACGAGCAGTACTTC; CDR3: CASSFRGQGGYEQYF
J: TRBJ2-3; size: .; length: 16; V: TRBV7-6; D: .; DNA: TGTGCCAGCAGCTTGGGTAGTCGGCCCGGCACAGATACGCAGTATTTT; CDR3: CASSLGSRPGTDTQYF
J: TRBJ2-7; size: .; length: 15; V: TRBV18; D: TRBD2; DNA: TGTGCCAGCTCACCATATAGCGGGGGGTACTACGAGCAGTACTTC; CDR3: CASSPYSGGYYEQYF
J: TRBJ1-5; size: .; length: 14; V: TRBV20-1; D: TRBD1; DNA: TGCAGTGCAACCCGGGACAGGCGCAATCAGCCCCAGCATTTT; CDR3: CSATRDRRNQPQHF
J: TRBJ2-3; size: few; length: 17; V: TRBV6-2/TRBV6-3; D: .; DNA: TGTGCCAGCAGTTACTACGGACCCGGAGGGGGCACAGATACGCAGTATTTT; CDR3: CASSYYGPGGGTDTQYF
J: TRBJ1-2; size: few; length: 15; V: TRBV6-5; D: TRBD1; DNA: TGTGCCAGCAGTTACTCAGGGACAGGATACTATGGCTACACCTTC; CDR3: CASSYSGTGYYGYTF
J: TRBJ1-1; size: few; length: 14; V: TRBV5-1; D: .; DNA: TGCGCCAGCAACACTATAGGGGTCGGCACTGAAGCTTTCTTT; CDR3: CASNTIGVGTEAFF
J: TRBJ2-2; size: many; length: 14; V: TRBV9; D: .; DNA: TGTGCCAGCAGCGCCGTCCAGGGCACCGGGGAGCTGTTTTTT; CDR3: CASSAVQGTGELFF
J: TRBJ2-5; size: .; length: 16; V: TRBV21-1; D: .; DNA: TGTCCTACTCGACTAGCGGGGGCCCGGAGTCGGGAGACCCAGTACTTC; CDR3: CPTRLAGARSRETQYF
J: TRBJ1-2; size: few; length: 14; V: TRBV12-3/TRBV12-4; D: .; DNA: TGTGCCAGCAGTCCGGGCGCAGGGAGTTATGGCTACACCTTC; CDR3: CASSPGAGSYGYTF
J: TRBJ1-5; size: many; length: 13; V: TRBV3-1; D: .; DNA: TGTGCCAGCAGTCGGGACATCAATCAGCCCCAGCATTTT; CDR3: CASSRDINQPQHF
J: TRBJ1-5; size: .; length: 14; V: TRBV4-1; D: TRBD1; DNA: TGCGCCAGCAGCCAAGCCCAGGGGGGACAGCCCCAGCATTTT; CDR3: CASSQAQGGQPQHF
J: TRBJ1-3; size: many; length: 14; V: TRBV6-5; D: .; DNA: TGTGCCAGCCAGCGGGGCGTCTCTGGAAACACCATATATTTT; CDR3: CASQRGVSGNTIYF
J: TRBJ2-5; size: few; length: 13; V: TRBV7-7; D: .; DNA: TGTGCTAGCAGCTCGGACTGGCAAGAGACCCAGTACTTC; CDR3: CASSSDWQETQYF
J: TRBJ1-2; size: many; length: 16; V: TRBV7-2; D: .; DNA: TGTGCCAGCAGTCGGGGCTATCTCGAAGCTAACTATGGCTACACCTTC; CDR3: CASSRGYLEANYGYTF
J: TRBJ1-5; size: many; length: 15; V: TRBV6-2/TRBV6-3; D: TRBD1; DNA: TGTGCCAGCAGTTTAATACAGGGGGCCTGGCAGCCCCAGCATTTT; CDR3: CASSLIQGAWQPQHF
J: TRBJ2-5; size: .; length: 16; V: TRBV18; D: .; DNA: TGTGCCAGCTCACCACCGTCTAGCGTCTCCAAGGGGACCCAGTACTTC; CDR3: CASSPPSSVSKGTQYF
J: TRBJ2-3; size: .; length: 17; V: TRBV27; D: TRBD2; DNA: TGTGCCAGCAGTTTACCCCCCGGAGCGGGGGGGCCAGATACGCAGTATTTT; CDR3: CASSLPPGAGGPDTQYF
J: TRBJ1-1; size: many; length: 15; V: TRBV5-4; D: .; DNA: TGTGCCAGCAGCTTGGTCGGCGGGATGAACACTGAAGCTTTCTTT; CDR3: CASSLVGGMNTEAFF
J: TRBJ2-3; size: many; length: 15; V: TRBV5-1; D: TRBD2; DNA: TGCGCCAGCAGCTTAAGCGGGGGGGCTCAAGATACGCAGTATTTT; CDR3: CASSLSGGAQDTQYF
J: TRBJ2-5; size: many; length: 11; V: TRBV30; D: .; DNA: TGTGCCTGTTCCCCGGGGGAGACCCAGTACTTC; CDR3: CACSPGETQYF
J: TRBJ1-5; size: few; length: 13; V: TRBV24-1; D: .; DNA: TGTGCCACCAGTGATCCGTACAATCAGCCCCAGCATTTT; CDR3: CATSDPYNQPQHF
J: TRBJ2-7; size: many; length: 13; V: TRBV30; D: TRBD1; DNA: TGTGCCTGGAGCCCGTCAGGGGGCTACGAGCAGTACTTC; CDR3: CAWSPSGGYEQYF
J: TRBJ1-5; size: few; length: 15; V: TRBV6-2/TRBV6-3; D: TRBD1; DNA: TGTGCCAGCAGAAGTGACAGGGTTGGCAATCAGCCCCAGCATTTT; CDR3: CASRSDRVGNQPQHF
J: TRBJ2-1; size: many; length: 14; V: TRBV7-2; D: .; DNA: TGTGCCAGCAGCCGAGGGGAGCTCTTGAATGAGCAGTTCTTC; CDR3: CASSRGELLNEQFF
J: TRBJ1-4; size: few; length: 14; V: TRBV10-3; D: .; DNA: TGTGCCATCAGTGCGGAGACAACTAATGAAAAACTGTTTTTT; CDR3: CAISAETTNEKLFF